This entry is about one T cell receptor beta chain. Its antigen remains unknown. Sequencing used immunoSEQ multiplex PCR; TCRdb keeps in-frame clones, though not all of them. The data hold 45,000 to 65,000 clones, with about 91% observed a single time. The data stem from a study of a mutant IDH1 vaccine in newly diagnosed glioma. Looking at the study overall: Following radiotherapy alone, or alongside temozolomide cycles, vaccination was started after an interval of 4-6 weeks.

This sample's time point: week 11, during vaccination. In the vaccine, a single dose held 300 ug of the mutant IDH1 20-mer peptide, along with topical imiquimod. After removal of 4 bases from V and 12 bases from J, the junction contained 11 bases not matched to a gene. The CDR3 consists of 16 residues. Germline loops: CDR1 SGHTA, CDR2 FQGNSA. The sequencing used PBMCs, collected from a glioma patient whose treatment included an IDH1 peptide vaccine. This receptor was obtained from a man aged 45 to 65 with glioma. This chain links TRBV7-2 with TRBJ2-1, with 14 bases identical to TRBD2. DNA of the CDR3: TGTGCCAGCAGCTCCCGAGGACTAGCGGGGGGCGTGGGGCAGTTCTTC. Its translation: CASSSRGLAGGVGQFF.